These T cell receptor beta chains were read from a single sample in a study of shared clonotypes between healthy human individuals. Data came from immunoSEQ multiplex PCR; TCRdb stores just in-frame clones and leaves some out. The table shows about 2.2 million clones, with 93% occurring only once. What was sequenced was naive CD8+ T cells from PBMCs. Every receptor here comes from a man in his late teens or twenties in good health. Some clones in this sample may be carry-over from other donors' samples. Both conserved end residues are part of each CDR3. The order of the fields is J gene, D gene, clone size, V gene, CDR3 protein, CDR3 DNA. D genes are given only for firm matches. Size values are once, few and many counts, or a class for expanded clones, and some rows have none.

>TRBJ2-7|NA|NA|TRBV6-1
CASSVWDSYEQYF
TGTGCCAGCAGTGTGTGGGACTCCTACGAGCAGTACTTC
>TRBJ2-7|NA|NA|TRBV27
CASSSRVWLDEQYF
TGTGCCAGCAGTTCCCGGGTGTGGCTGGACGAGCAGTACTTC
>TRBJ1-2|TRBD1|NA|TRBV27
CASGQGTVGGYTF
TGTGCCAGCGGACAGGGAACCGTCGGGGGCTACACCTTC
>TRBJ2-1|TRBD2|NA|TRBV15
CATSTTDSGRPLHEQFF
TGTGCCACCAGCACAACTGATAGCGGGAGACCCCTCCACGAGCAGTTCTTC
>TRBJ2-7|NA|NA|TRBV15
CATSSKRWGVLYF
TGTGCCACCAGCAGTAAGAGATGGGGGGTGCTGTACTTC
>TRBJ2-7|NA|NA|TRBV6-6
CASSLIGGEQYF
TGTGCCAGCAGTTTAATAGGGGGAGAGCAGTACTTC
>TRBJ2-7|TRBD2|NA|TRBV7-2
CASSLALAGSLWEQYF
TGTGCCAGCAGCTTGGCCCTAGCGGGGTCCTTATGGGAGCAGTACTTC
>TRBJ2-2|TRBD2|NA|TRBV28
CASSGTSGSAGELFF
TGTGCCAGCAGTGGGACTAGCGGGAGCGCCGGGGAGCTGTTTTTT
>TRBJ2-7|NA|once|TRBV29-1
CSVLSYEQYF
TGCAGCGTTCTCTCATACGAGCAGTACTTC
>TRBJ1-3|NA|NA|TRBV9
CASSVDWILSGNTIYF
TGTGCCAGCAGCGTAGATTGGATCCTCTCTGGAAACACCATATATTTT
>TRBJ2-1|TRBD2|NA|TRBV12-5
CASGAGGFSEQFF
TGTGCTAGTGGGGCGGGAGGGTTTAGTGAGCAGTTCTTC
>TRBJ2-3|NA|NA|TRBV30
CAWSVRSGSWDTQYF
TGTGCCTGGAGTGTACGGAGCGGGTCCTGGGATACGCAGTATTTT
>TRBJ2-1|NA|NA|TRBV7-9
CASGIRDEQFF
TGTGCCAGCGGGATTAGGGATGAGCAGTTCTTC
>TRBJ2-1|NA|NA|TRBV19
CASGWTEGDEQFF
TGTGCCAGTGGGTGGACCGAGGGAGATGAGCAGTTCTTC
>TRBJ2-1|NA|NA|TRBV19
CASSTGGTSYNEQFF
TGTGCCAGTAGTACCGGGGGAACTTCCTACAATGAGCAGTTCTTC
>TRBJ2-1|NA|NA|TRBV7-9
CASSLGIPSSEQFF
TGTGCCAGCAGCTTAGGGATCCCTTCCAGTGAGCAGTTCTTC
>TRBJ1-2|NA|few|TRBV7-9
CASSTQGRNYGYTF
TGTGCCAGCAGCACCCAAGGTCGAAACTATGGCTACACCTTC
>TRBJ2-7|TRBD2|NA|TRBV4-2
CASSQVNPSGEMYEQYF
TGTGCCAGCAGCCAAGTAAACCCTAGCGGGGAAATGTACGAGCAGTACTTC
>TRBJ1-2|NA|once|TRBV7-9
CASSLVTAGDGYTF
TGTGCCAGCAGCTTAGTAACCGCAGGGGATGGCTACACCTTC
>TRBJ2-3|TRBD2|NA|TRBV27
CASSLSRGLAGADTQYF
TGTGCCAGCAGTTTATCAAGGGGACTAGCGGGAGCAGATACGCAGTATTTT
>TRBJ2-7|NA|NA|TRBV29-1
CSGTDSTYEQYF
TGCAGCGGAACCGACAGCACCTACGAGCAGTACTTC
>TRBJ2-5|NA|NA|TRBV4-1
CASSRHKETQYF
TGCGCCAGCAGCCGTCATAAAGAGACCCAGTACTTC
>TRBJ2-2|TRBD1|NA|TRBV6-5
CASSFEGGAGELFF
TGTGCCAGCAGTTTCGAAGGGGGCGCCGGGGAGCTGTTTTTT
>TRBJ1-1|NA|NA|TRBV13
CASSLGSIEAFF
TGTGCCAGCAGCTTAGGGTCCATTGAAGCTTTCTTT
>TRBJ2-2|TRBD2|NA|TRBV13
CASSLGRGGGELFF
TGTGCCAGCAGCTTAGGCCGGGGGGGCGGGGAGCTGTTTTTT
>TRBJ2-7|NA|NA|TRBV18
CASSPPPGRPHEQYF
TGTGCCAGCTCACCACCCCCGGGGAGGCCCCACGAGCAGTACTTC
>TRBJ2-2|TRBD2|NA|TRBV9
CASSQSGRDGTGELFF
TGTGCCAGCAGCCAGAGCGGGAGGGATGGGACCGGGGAGCTGTTTTTT